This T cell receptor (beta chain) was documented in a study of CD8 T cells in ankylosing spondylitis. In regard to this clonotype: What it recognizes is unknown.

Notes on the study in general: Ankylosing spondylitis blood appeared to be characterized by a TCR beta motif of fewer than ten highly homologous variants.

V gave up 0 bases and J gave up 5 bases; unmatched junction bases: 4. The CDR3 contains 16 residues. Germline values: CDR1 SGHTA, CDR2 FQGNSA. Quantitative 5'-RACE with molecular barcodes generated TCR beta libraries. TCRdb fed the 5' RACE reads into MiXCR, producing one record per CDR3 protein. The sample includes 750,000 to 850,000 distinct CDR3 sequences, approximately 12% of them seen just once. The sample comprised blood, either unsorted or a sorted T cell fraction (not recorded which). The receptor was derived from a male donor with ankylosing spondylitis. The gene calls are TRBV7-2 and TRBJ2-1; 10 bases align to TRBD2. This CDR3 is CASSLASSGRHNEQFF. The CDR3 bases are TGTGCCAGCAGCTTAGCTTCTAGCGGGAGACACAATGAGCAGTTCTTC.